Below, 5 T cell receptor beta chains from the same sample are listed, as sequenced in a study of T cells in Graves' hyperthyroidism and ophthalmopathy. From RNA transcripts, TCR beta CDR3 regions were amplified. The HTBI set primed first-round TCR CDR3 RT-PCR. TCRdb ran MiXCR on the multiplex PCR reads and lists one entry per CDR3 protein. The sample includes approximately 300,000 distinct CDR3 sequences, roughly 15% of them seen just once. Sequenced input: blood. The receptor source for this set is a man between 25 and 39 years old with Graves' hyperthyroidism.

This clonotype has just a few counts. This chain uses TRBV7-9 with TRBJ2-7; no clear D gene. This CDR3 has 16 residues. Trimming pared 2 bases from V and 7 bases from J, leaving 21 bases between. CDR1 and CDR2 (germline): SEHNR, FQNEAQ (reference sequence). Here the CDR3 reads CASSLPTKTPKAEQYF. The CDR3 region has the DNA TGTGCCAGCAGCTTACCTACCAAGACCCCGAAGGCAGAGCAGTACTTC.

In its sample, this clonotype was seen many times. The chain joins TRBV27 to TRBJ2-1, with TRBD2 matching over 9 bases. The CDR3 loop spans 15 amino acids. The J segment lost 4 bases and the V segment lost 3 bases, leaving 4 bases of the junction unmatched. The germline V gene has CDR1 MNHEY and CDR2 SMNVEV (reference sequence). CDR3 DNA sequence: TGTGCCAGCAGTTTTAGCGGGAGAAGGTACAATGAGCAGTTCTTC. Translating gives CASSFSGRRYNEQFF.

The sample holds a few counts of this clonotype. The CDR3 nucleotides are TGCGCCAGCAGCTTGGCCCAGGGACAGGGACGATCTGGGGCCAACGTCCTGACTTTC. This codes for CASSLAQGQGRSGANVLTF. This chain uses TRBV5-1 with TRBJ2-6, with TRBD1 identical over 9 bases. The CDR3 totals 19 residues. CDR1 and CDR2 from the germline V gene are SGHRS and YFSETQ. Unmatched junction bases numbered 8, after V lost 0 bases and J lost 1 base.

This clonotype was counted many times. The chain couples TRBV12-3 or TRBV12-4 to TRBJ1-2; 10 nucleotides align to TRBD1. Germline trimming cut 6 bases from V and 8 bases from J; bases unmatched to any gene: 9. The CDR3 length is 14 residues. DNA for the CDR3: TGTGCCAGCAGCCAATCGGACAGGGGGGTAGGCTACACCTTC. Protein product: CASSQSDRGVGYTF.

This clonotype was picked up one time. A much larger clone is a single base away; this may be a read error. This chain joins TRBV11-2 and TRBJ1-5; D perhaps matches TRBD1 (6 bases). The CDR3 has 14 residues. The V gene's germline CDR1 is SGHAT and CDR2 FQNNGV. V lost 5 bases to trimming and J lost 6 bases, with 14 bases between them. CDR3 nucleotide sequence: TGTGCCAGCAGCCCCCGACAGGCGCCTCAGCCCCAGCATTTT. Translating gives CASSPRQAPQPQHF.